This record covers a single T cell receptor (beta chain). Its antigen is not identified. Data came from immunoSEQ multiplex PCR; TCRdb stores just in-frame clones and leaves some out. The profile shows nearly 110,000 clones, about 92% of them singletons. Both about-4-week and about-12-week second-dose recipients were combined. Trimming cost V 2 bases and J 4 bases, with 11 bases left between them. This CDR3 contains 14 residues. The germline CDR1 and CDR2 sequences are LGHDT and YNNKEL (reference sequence). This entry belongs to a study of T cell responses to AZD1222 COVID-19 vaccine. Whole-study findings and limits: As reported, nearly half of all spike-specific TCRs target variant regions that are unmutated.

The chain recombines TRBV3-1 (or the pseudogene TRBV3-2) with TRBJ1-1; maybe TRBD1 (6 bases). The TCR was taken from an adult who received the AZD1222 COVID-19 vaccine. Sequencing was performed on peripheral blood, taken 28 days after the second AZD1222 dose. CDR3 in amino acids: CASSQMGGGTEAFF. The CDR3 coding sequence is TGTGCCAGCAGCCAAATGGGAGGGGGCACTGAAGCTTTCTTT.